This T cell receptor beta chain was captured by sequencing in a study of lymphopenia after photon versus proton radiotherapy. With respect to this clone: Its specificity is unknown.

After removal of 5 bases from V and 5 bases from J, the junction contained 8 bases not matched to a gene. The CDR3 runs 16 residues. Germline CDR1 and CDR2: SGHTA and FQGNSA. Only in-frame clones appear in the TCRdb table, and some are missing; sequencing was by immunoSEQ multiplex PCR. The table shows about 70,000 clones, with 80% to 95% occurring only once. Overall study findings and caveats: Larger post-nadir TCR diversity loss correlated inversely with survival in deceased patients. Survival link was tested only in deceased patients; proton benefit remains a possibility. Post-nadir diversity loss with photons came from oligoclonal expansion, particularly CD8+ Temra cells. Relative stability marked proton patients; photon patients lost diversity and naive cells.

V is TRBV7-2 and J is TRBJ2-7; TRBD2 agrees at 14 bases. The sequence came from a woman aged 40 to 49 with cholangiocarcinoma. Specimen: peripheral blood, collected from a patient treated with photon-based radiotherapy. The CDR3 reads CASSEGTSGSPHEQYF. CDR3 in DNA: TGTGCCAGCAGCGAAGGGACTAGCGGGAGCCCCCACGAGCAGTACTTC.